This T cell receptor beta chain comes out of a study of cytomegalovirus exposure and HLA in healthy donors. Study-wide findings and caveats: The authors excluded some V segments, including TRBV6-2 and TRBV6-3, as indistinguishable.

A word on this clone: Its antigen is unknown.

Deletions cut 4 bases from V and 3 bases from J, with 16 bases between. The CDR3 has 15 amino acids. Germline CDR1 reads MDHEN; CDR2 reads SYDVKM. PCR was performed using 60 Vbeta and 13 Jbeta primers. Only in-frame clones appear in the TCRdb table, and some are missing; sequencing was by immunoSEQ multiplex PCR. The table has some 140,000 clones, 60% to 80% seen once. All the people who gave samples were healthy bone marrow donors. This clonotype was sampled from a man in his thirties or forties in good health and CMV-seropositive. Source material: PBMCs. The chain carries TRBV28 and TRBJ2-7; D remains ambiguous. This CDR3 reads CASSSPPAEIYEQYF. The CDR3, as DNA: TGTGCCAGCAGTTCCCCCCCGGCGGAGATCTACGAGCAGTACTTC. Full variable domain (remainder filled in from reference TRBV28 and TRBJ2-7): DVKVTQSSRYLVKRTGEKVFLECVQDMDHENMFWYRQDPGLGLRLIYFSYDVKMKEKGDIPEGYSVSREKKERFSLILESASTNQTSMYLCASSSPPAEIYEQYFGPGTRLTVT.